This T cell receptor beta chain was profiled in a study of blood T cell repertoires in COVID-19. Study-wide context: Donors in the United States, Italy and Spain gave samples during acute or convalescent COVID-19.

This CDR3 is built from 14 residues. Per germline, CDR1 SNHLY and CDR2 FYNNEI. After removal of 4 bases from V and 4 bases from J, the junction contained 7 bases not matched to a gene. Authors' methods: Reference gene primer amplification yielded estimated nucleated cell counts. Sequencing was performed with immunoSEQ multiplex PCR; in TCRdb, only in-frame clones are kept and a portion is missing. V, J and clone size derive from that table, while D and trimming were established from the DNA sequence. Seen here are 110,000 or so clones, around 85% observed once, and the top ten hold about 8%. This TCR came from a man in his sixties or seventies who had recovered from COVID-19. The sequenced sample was peripheral blood. V gene TRBV2 combines with J gene TRBJ2-7; TRBD1 aligns across 7 bases. The CDR3 coding sequence is TGTGCCAGCAGTGCCCGGACAGGCTTTTACGAGCAGTACTTC. Translation gives CASSARTGFYEQYF.